This is a list of T cell receptor beta chains from one sample in a study of blood T cell repertoires in COVID-19. The protocol was immunoSEQ multiplex PCR, while the TCRdb copy is restricted to in-frame clones and leaves out a portion. Of tens of thousands of clones in the sample, just over 85% were seen once. Source material: peripheral blood. All receptors come from a human donor in a cohort sampled during active COVID-19. The CDR3 runs from the conserved cysteine through the conserved F or W. The D gene is left open where the match is weak. Not every row has a clone size; where given, it reads once, few, many or a size class.

v_call	j_call	clone_size	d_call	cdr3_aa	cdr3_nt
TRBV14	TRBJ2-5	.	.	CASSQALGGSETQYF	TGTGCCAGCAGCCAAGCCCTAGGGGGATCGGAGACCCAGTACTTC
TRBV10-3	TRBJ2-1	once	.	CAISESGGQARFF	TGTGCCATCAGTGAGTCGGGAGGACAGGCTAGGTTCTTC
TRBV5-1	TRBJ1-2	.	.	CASSLAPPGDTFFNYGYTF	TGCGCCAGCAGCTTGGCCCCTCCAGGGGATACTTTTTTCAACTATGGCTACACCTTC
TRBV6-5	TRBJ1-1	.	TRBD1	CASSYPTGRNTEAFF	TGTGCCAGCAGTTACCCGACAGGGAGGAACACTGAAGCTTTCTTT
TRBV14	TRBJ2-2	.	.	CASSHWQTGELFF	TGTGCCAGCAGCCATTGGCAAACCGGGGAGCTGTTTTTT
TRBV3-1/TRBV3-2	TRBJ2-7	.	.	CASSAVQGPYEQYF	TGTGCCAGCAGCGCAGTCCAGGGGCCGTACGAGCAGTACTTC
TRBV5-6	TRBJ1-1	.	.	CASSFQMNTEAFF	TGTGCCAGCAGCTTTCAAATGAACACTGAAGCTTTCTTT
TRBV7-3	TRBJ1-1	.	.	CASSRGGYTEAFF	TGTGCCAGCAGTCGCGGGGGATACACTGAAGCTTTCTTT
TRBV5-4	TRBJ1-2	.	TRBD1	CASSLRTGLSYGYTF	TGTGCCAGCAGCTTACGGACAGGCCTTTCCTATGGCTACACCTTC
TRBV14	TRBJ2-1	once	.	CASSQEAGMAQFF	TGTGCCAGCAGCCAAGAGGCCGGGATGGCCCAGTTCTTC
TRBV7-2	TRBJ2-5	.	TRBD2	CASSFSGSETQYF	TGTGCCAGCAGCTTTAGCGGGTCGGAGACCCAGTACTTC
TRBV11-3	TRBJ2-1	.	TRBD2	CASSFRLAGGGEQFF	TGTGCCAGCAGCTTCCGACTAGCGGGAGGTGGTGAGCAGTTCTTC
TRBV19	TRBJ2-3	.	TRBD2	CASGSLAGVDTQYF	TGTGCCAGTGGGTCTCTAGCGGGAGTAGATACGCAGTATTTT
TRBV11-2	TRBJ2-2	.	.	CASSLRGGTGELFF	TGTGCCAGCAGCTTACGGGGAGGCACCGGGGAGCTGTTTTTT
TRBV28	TRBJ2-7	.	.	CASSSTGLKYF	TGTGCCAGCAGTTCAACAGGGTTAAAGTACTTC
TRBV5-4	TRBJ2-1	.	TRBD2	CASSTSGGAYNEQFF	TGTGCCAGCAGCACCAGCGGGGGGGCTTACAATGAGCAGTTCTTC
TRBV2	TRBJ2-3	.	.	CASRNAGARGDTQYF	TGTGCCAGCAGAAATGCGGGGGCTAGGGGAGATACGCAGTATTTT
TRBV27	TRBJ2-3	.	TRBD2	CASSLIGGDTDTQYF	TGTGCCAGCAGTTTAATCGGGGGGGACACAGATACGCAGTATTTT
TRBV6-2/TRBV6-3	TRBJ2-3	.	.	CASSYRGLGLYF	TGTGCCAGCAGTTACCGAGGCCTAGGCTTGTATTTT
TRBV20-1	TRBJ2-3	.	.	CSASQEGPHTDTQYF	TGCAGTGCTAGTCAGGAGGGACCCCACACAGATACGCAGTATTTT
TRBV9	TRBJ2-7	.	.	CASSVAEGPAYEQYF	TGTGCCAGCAGCGTAGCGGAGGGGCCCGCGTACGAGCAGTACTTC
TRBV9	TRBJ1-2	.	.	CASSPSGYTF	TGTGCCAGCAGCCCCAGTGGCTACACCTTC
TRBV6-5	TRBJ1-3	.	TRBD1	CASRVDRAGNTIYF	TGTGCCAGCAGGGTAGACAGGGCTGGAAACACCATATATTTT
TRBV6-2/TRBV6-3	TRBJ1-4	.	TRBD1	CASSYPGQGNEKLFF	TGTGCCAGCAGTTACCCGGGACAGGGTAATGAAAAACTGTTTTTT
TRBV4-2	TRBJ2-1	.	TRBD2	CASSQDPTGTSGSYNEQFF	TGTGCCAGCAGCCAAGACCCCACTGGGACTAGCGGGAGCTACAATGAGCAGTTCTTC
TRBV12-5	TRBJ2-1	.	TRBD2	CASTAGADNEQFF	TGTGCTAGTACAGCGGGAGCGGACAATGAGCAGTTCTTC
TRBV2	TRBJ1-2	.	TRBD1	CASSKGQPPNYGYTF	TGTGCCAGCAGTAAGGGACAGCCTCCAAACTATGGCTACACCTTC
TRBV9	TRBJ2-3	.	.	CASSPPGFSTDTQYF	TGTGCCAGCAGCCCACCGGGGTTTAGCACAGATACGCAGTATTTT
TRBV29-1	TRBJ1-3	.	.	CSPPRRGSLRGNTIYF	TGCAGCCCCCCCCGCAGGGGAAGTTTGAGAGGAAACACCATATATTTT
TRBV2	TRBJ2-3	once	.	CASRTGKSYTQYF	TGTGCCAGCAGGACCGGGAAATCGTATACGCAGTATTTT
TRBV11-2	TRBJ2-4	.	.	CASSFGGTAKNIQYF	TGTGCCAGCAGCTTCGGCGGGACGGCCAAAAACATTCAGTACTTC
TRBV19	TRBJ1-1	.	.	CASSIDAAVARSNTEAFF	TGTGCCAGTAGTATAGATGCGGCTGTAGCCAGATCGAACACTGAAGCTTTCTTT